The sequence of this T cell receptor beta chain was determined in a study of metastatic and nonmetastatic thyroid tumors. Thyroid surgery took place with no prior treatment in any patient. The germline V gene has CDR1 MNHEY and CDR2 SVGEGT. V was shortened by 7 bases and J by 1 base, with 7 bases between the two germline ends. There are 12 residues in the CDR3. As regards this clone: Its target is unknown.

TCRdb re-called the PCR reads with MiXCR. The sample shows more than 70,000 clones, around 7.8% of them seen only once. Notes on the study in general: Compared with benign nodules, malignant thyroid tumors were reported to have significantly higher TCR beta diversity in both blood and tumor.

The sequencing input was blood. The clonotype originates from a female donor with papillary thyroid cancer or a benign thyroid nodule (not recorded which). Some clones in this sample may be carry-over from other donors' samples. The chain has TRBV6-2 or TRBV6-3 and TRBJ1-1; D is uncertain. Written as DNA, the CDR3 is TGTGCCAGCATTAACAGGAACACTGAAGCTTTCTTT. It codes for CASINRNTEAFF.